Below are 21 T cell receptor beta chains sequenced from a single sample in a study of shared clonotypes between healthy human individuals. The repertoire was sequenced with immunoSEQ multiplex PCR; TCRdb's copy has only in-frame clones and lacks some. The sample records millions of clones, more than 85% being singletons. The specimen sequenced was naive CD4+ T cells from PBMCs. Subset reported: CD45RA+ positively selected. The receptors originated from a man between 18 and 35 years old in good health. Some clones in this sample may be carry-over from other donors' samples.

This clone came up a few times. Within the sample, other DNA sequences also encode this same CDR3. The genes are TRBV29-1 and TRBJ2-3; D is ambiguous. This CDR3 comprises 12 residues. Germline loops: CDR1 SQVTM, CDR2 ANQGSEA. The V gene lost 3 bases and the J gene lost 1 base, with 5 bases spanning the gap. The DNA for the CDR3 is TGCAGCGTTGACCCCGGCACAGATACGCAGTATTTT. Amino acid sequence: CSVDPGTDTQYF.

The chain joins TRBV5-1 to TRBJ2-1, with D unresolved. The CDR3 covers 15 residues. Trimming took off 2 bases at V and 4 bases at J, with 13 bases between the two ends. Germline V CDR1 and CDR2: SGHRS, YFSETQ. Written as DNA, the CDR3 is TGCGCCAGCAGCTTCCGGGCTTTGACTTACAATGAGCAGTTCTTC. Translation: CASSFRALTYNEQFF.

CDR3 sequence (DNA): TGTGCCAGCAGCTTACAGGGGGACACTGAAGCTTTCTTT. Translating it yields CASSLQGDTEAFF. This chain uses TRBV7-6 with TRBJ1-1, with 7 bases that match TRBD1. Germline CDR1 is SGHVS and CDR2 is FNYEAQ. V gave up 2 bases and J gave up 3 bases; unmatched junction bases: 0. The CDR3 runs to 13 residues.

The chain combines TRBV28 with TRBJ1-1, with 8 nucleotides matching TRBD1. The CDR3 loop spans 14 amino acids. The ends lost 6 bases at V and 8 bases at J; junction bases unmatched: 11. Germline CDR1 MDHEN, CDR2 SYDVKM. In DNA, the CDR3 is TGTGCCAGCAGGGGACCCGGACAGGGTTTGGAAGCTTTCTTT. Its protein product is CASRGPGQGLEAFF.

The rearrangement uses TRBV6-1 and TRBJ1-4, with 9 bases lining up with TRBD1. V lost 7 bases to trimming and J lost 8 bases; unmatched junction nucleotides: 8. Looked up from germline, CDR1 is MNHNS and CDR2 is SASEGT. This CDR3 spans 14 amino acids. The CDR3 DNA is TGTGCCAGCATATTACAGGGGGCAAGCGAAAAACTGTTTTTT. The encoded protein is CASILQGASEKLFF.

The genes are TRBV7-8 and TRBJ2-7; D gene unclear. Germline assignment: CDR1 SGHVS and CDR2 FQNEAQ. Trimming cost V 2 bases and J 0 bases, with 8 bases left between them. The CDR3 contains 14 residues. The CDR3 protein is CASSLSTRSYEQYF. The CDR3 bases are TGTGCCAGCAGCTTATCCACTCGCTCCTACGAGCAGTACTTC.

V gene TRBV4-3 combines with J gene TRBJ2-1; 7 bases match TRBD1. J was trimmed by 9 bases and V by 0 bases; bases with no gene match: 5. This CDR3 contains 14 residues. Germline V gives CDR1 LGHNA, CDR2 YSLEER. For the CDR3, the DNA is TGCGCCAGCAGCCAAGATCGACAGGGTCCTGAGCAGTTCTTC. It specifies CASSQDRQGPEQFF.

With respect to this clone: Distinct nucleotide sequences in the sample also encode this CDR3. The rearrangement uses TRBV11-2 and TRBJ2-2; no reliable D call. V lost 1 base and J lost 8, with 2 bases in between. The CDR3 is 11 amino acids. From germline, CDR1 is SGHAT and CDR2 FQNNGV. The CDR3 sequence: CASSLVGELFF. Written as DNA, the CDR3 is TGTGCCAGCAGCTTAGTTGGGGAGCTGTTTTTT.

As regards this clone: This sample includes further DNA sequences coding for the same CDR3. The chain joins TRBV7-3 to TRBJ1-1; D is unresolved. Trimming left V 5 bases short and J 2 bases short, with 9 bases between. The CDR3 extends over 13 amino acids. Germline assignment: CDR1 SGHTA and CDR2 FQGTGA. The CDR3 sequence: CASSLLYNTEAFF. The CDR3 nucleotides are TGTGCCAGCAGCCTTCTCTACAACACTGAAGCTTTCTTT.

V and J are TRBV10-3 and TRBJ2-3; 12 nucleotides agree with TRBD2. V lost 2 bases, J lost 5 bases, and 17 bases stayed unmatched. Germline CDR1 reads ENHRY; CDR2 reads SYGVKD. The CDR3 has 20 residues. The CDR3 protein is CAISEPTSGRGSFQVDTQYF. The DNA for the CDR3 is TGTGCCATCAGTGAGCCGACTAGCGGGAGAGGAAGTTTCCAAGTAGATACGCAGTATTTT.

The CDR3 spells CASNPIGTSGASSYEQYF. The CDR3, as DNA: TGTGCCAGCAACCCTATCGGGACTAGCGGGGCTAGCTCCTACGAGCAGTACTTC. This sequence joins TRBV28 and TRBJ2-7; TRBD2 matches at 13 bases. CDR1 is MDHEN, CDR2 SYDVKM, per germline. J lost 0 bases, V lost 7 bases, and 12 bases had no gene match. The CDR3 runs 18 residues.

The rearrangement joins TRBV5-4 to TRBJ2-4; the match to TRBD1 covers 9 bases. Germline trimming cut 3 bases from V and 9 bases from J; bases unmatched to any gene: 4. The CDR3 contains 13 residues. In germline, CDR1 is SGHNT, CDR2 YYREEE (reference sequence). CDR3 in amino acids: CASSWSTGGIQYF. CDR3 DNA sequence: TGTGCCAGCAGCTGGTCGACAGGGGGCATTCAGTACTTC.

The chain is built from TRBV20-1 and TRBJ2-7, with TRBD2 as a possible D gene (5 bases). The CDR3 length is 11 residues. The V end lost 6 bases, the J end lost 5 bases, and 11 bases lay between the germline ends. Germline V gives CDR1 DFQATT, CDR2 SNEGSKA (reference sequence). The CDR3 DNA reads as TGCAGTGCCGCGAGGAGGAACGAGCAGTACTTC. It translates to CSAARRNEQYF.

The chain links TRBV7-3 to TRBJ1-1; D is ambiguous. The ends were cut back, 1 base at V and 0 bases at J, with 9 bases in the middle. The CDR3 has 15 residues. The germline CDR1 and CDR2 sequences are SGHTA and FQGTGA. The CDR3 region has the DNA TGTGCCAGCAGCTTAAGTCCAGCCATGAACACTGAAGCTTTCTTT. Protein sequence: CASSLSPAMNTEAFF.

V gene TRBV27 combines with J gene TRBJ1-5; D is unclear. The CDR3 is made up of 13 amino acids. V shed 4 bases and J shed 3 bases, with 7 bases lying between them. Germline V lookup: CDR1 MNHEY, CDR2 SMNVEV (reference sequence). CDR3 sequence (DNA): TGTGCCAGCAGTTACGGGGTCAATCAGCCCCAGCATTTT. Encoded protein: CASSYGVNQPQHF.

This chain joins TRBV7-3 and TRBJ2-4; TRBD2 matches at 7 bases. The ends lost 5 bases at V and 8 bases at J; junction bases unmatched: 9. CDR1 SGHTA and CDR2 FQGTGA come from the germline V gene. The CDR3 is 14 residues long. CDR3: CASSPTGGRDIQYF. CDR3 nucleotides: TGTGCCAGCAGCCCGACGGGGGGAAGGGACATTCAGTACTTC.

Points on this clone: The sample has other DNA sequences that encode this CDR3 too. The V gene is TRBV28, the J gene TRBJ2-5, with 8 bases that match TRBD2. The length of the CDR3 is 14 residues. Trimming at V came to 6 bases and at J to 2 bases, leaving 5 bases not matched to a gene. Looked up from germline, CDR1 is MDHEN and CDR2 is SYDVKM. The CDR3 reads CASSLAGPQETQYF. CDR3 sequence (DNA): TGTGCCAGCAGCTTAGCGGGACCACAAGAGACCCAGTACTTC. Full variable domain (missing parts from reference TRBV28 and TRBJ2-5): DVKVTQSSRYLVKRTGEKVFLECVQDMDHENMFWYRQDPGLGLRLIYFSYDVKMKEKGDIPEGYSVSREKKERFSLILESASTNQTSMYLCASSLAGPQETQYFGPGTRLLVL.

This clone was detected only once. The chain uses TRBV6-1 and TRBJ2-5, with D perhaps being TRBD1 or TRBD2 (6 bases each). The CDR3 sequence is 15 residues long. Germline lookup yields CDR1 MNHNS and CDR2 SASEGT. The V end was cut by 3 bases, the J end by 5 bases, with 16 bases between. This CDR3 reads CASSDPLGGGETQYF. The CDR3 bases are TGTGCCAGCAGTGATCCCCTCGGGGGCGGCGAGACCCAGTACTTC.

This chain connects TRBV7-9 to TRBJ2-1; 11 positions match TRBD2. The germline V gene encodes CDR1 SEHNR and CDR2 FQNEAQ (reference sequence). V shed 7 bases and J 9 bases; nucleotides not matched to a gene: 11. The CDR3 totals 15 residues. The CDR3 sequence: CASNINSGRATEQFF. For the CDR3, the DNA is TGTGCCAGCAACATAAATAGCGGGAGGGCCACTGAGCAGTTCTTC.

Concerning this clone itself: The germline gene is not matched at one end of the junction; a read error may be the cause. The J gene is TRBJ2-2, the V gene TRBV10-3; 9 positions match TRBD1. Germline V gene lookup returns CDR1 ENHRY and CDR2 SYGVKD. The CDR3 sequence is 14 residues long. The chain's CDR3 is CATWDREDTGELFF. The CDR3 DNA sequence: TGCGCCACCTGGGACAGGGAGGACACCGGGGAGCTGTTTTTT.

The V call is TRBV5-1, the J call TRBJ2-5, with 10 bases matching TRBD2. Germline V gives CDR1 SGHRS, CDR2 YFSETQ. V lost 3 bases to trimming and J lost 5 bases; unmatched junction nucleotides: 7. This CDR3 contains 15 residues. The CDR3 nucleotides are TGCGCCAGCAGCTCCTCGCCAGCGGGAGGGGAGACCCAGTACTTC. Amino acids: CASSSSPAGGETQYF.